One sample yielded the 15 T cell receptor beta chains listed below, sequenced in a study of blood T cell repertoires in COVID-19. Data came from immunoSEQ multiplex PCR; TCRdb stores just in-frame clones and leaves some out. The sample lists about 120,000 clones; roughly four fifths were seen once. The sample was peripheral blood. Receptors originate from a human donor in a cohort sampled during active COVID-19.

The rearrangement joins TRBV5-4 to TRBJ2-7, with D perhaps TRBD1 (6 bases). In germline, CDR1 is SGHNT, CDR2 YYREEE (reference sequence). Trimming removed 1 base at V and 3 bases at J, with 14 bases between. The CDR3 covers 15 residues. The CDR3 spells CASSLQGTGSYEQYF. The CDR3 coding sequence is TGTGCCAGCAGCTTGCAGGGGACGGGGAGCTACGAGCAGTACTTC.

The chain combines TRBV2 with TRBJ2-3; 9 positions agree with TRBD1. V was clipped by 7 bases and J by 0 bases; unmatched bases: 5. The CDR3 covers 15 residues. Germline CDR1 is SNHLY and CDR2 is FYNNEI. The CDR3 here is CASKPGTGSTDTQYF. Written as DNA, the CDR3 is TGTGCCAGCAAGCCCGGGACAGGGAGCACAGATACGCAGTATTTT. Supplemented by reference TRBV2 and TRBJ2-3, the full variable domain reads EPEVTQTPSHQVTQMGQEVILRCVPISNHLYFYWYRQILGQKVEFLVSFYNNEISEKSEIFDDQFSVERPDGSNFTLKIRSTKLEDSAMYFCASKPGTGSTDTQYFGPGTRLTVL.

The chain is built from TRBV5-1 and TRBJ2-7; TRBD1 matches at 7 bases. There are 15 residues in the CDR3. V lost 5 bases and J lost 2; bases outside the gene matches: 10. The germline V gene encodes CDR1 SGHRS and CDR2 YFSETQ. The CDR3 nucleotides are TGCGCCAGCAGTTCGTTGGGGACAGCGACCTACGAGCAGTACTTC. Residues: CASSSLGTATYEQYF.

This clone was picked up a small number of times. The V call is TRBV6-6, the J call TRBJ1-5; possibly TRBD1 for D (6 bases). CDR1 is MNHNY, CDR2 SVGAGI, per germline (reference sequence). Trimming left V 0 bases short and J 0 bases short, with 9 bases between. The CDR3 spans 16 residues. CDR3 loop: CASSYSGGYSNQPQHF. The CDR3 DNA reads TGTGCCAGCAGTTACTCAGGGGGTTATAGCAATCAGCCCCAGCATTTT.

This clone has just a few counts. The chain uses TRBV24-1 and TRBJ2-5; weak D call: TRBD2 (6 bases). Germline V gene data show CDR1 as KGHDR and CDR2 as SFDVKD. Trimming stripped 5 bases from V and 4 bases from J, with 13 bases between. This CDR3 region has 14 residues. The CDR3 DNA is TGTGCCACCAGTGCGGCGGGACTGGGAGAGACCCAGTACTTC. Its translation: CATSAAGLGETQYF.

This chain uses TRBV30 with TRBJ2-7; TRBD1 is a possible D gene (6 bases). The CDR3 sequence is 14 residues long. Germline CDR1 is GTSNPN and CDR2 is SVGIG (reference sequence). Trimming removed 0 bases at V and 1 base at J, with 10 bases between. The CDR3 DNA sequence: TGTGCCTGGAGTGTCGCAAGGGGGTCCTACGAGCAGTACTTC. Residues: CAWSVARGSYEQYF.

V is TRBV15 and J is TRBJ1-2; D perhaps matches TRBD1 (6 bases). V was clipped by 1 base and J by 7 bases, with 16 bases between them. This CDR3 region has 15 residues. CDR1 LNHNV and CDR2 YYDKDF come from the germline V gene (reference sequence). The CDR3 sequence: CATSRAGETAAGYTF. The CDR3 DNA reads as TGTGCCACCAGCAGAGCAGGGGAGACAGCGGCTGGCTACACCTTC.

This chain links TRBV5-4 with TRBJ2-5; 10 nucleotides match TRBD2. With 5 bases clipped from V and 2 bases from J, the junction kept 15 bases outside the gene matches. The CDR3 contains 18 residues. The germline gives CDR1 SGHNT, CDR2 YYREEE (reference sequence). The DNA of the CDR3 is TGTGCCAGCAGAAGATTCGCTAGCGGGAGCTCTTCTCAAGAGACCCAGTACTTC. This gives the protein CASRRFASGSSSQETQYF.

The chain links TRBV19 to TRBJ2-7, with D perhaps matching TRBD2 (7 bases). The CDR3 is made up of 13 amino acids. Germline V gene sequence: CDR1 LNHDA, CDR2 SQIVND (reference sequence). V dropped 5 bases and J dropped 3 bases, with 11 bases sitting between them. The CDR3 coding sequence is TGTGCCAGTAGTGCGGGGGCTGGCTACGAGCAGTACTTC. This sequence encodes CASSAGAGYEQYF. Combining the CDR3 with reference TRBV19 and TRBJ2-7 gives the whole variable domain DGGITQSPKYLFRKEGQNVTLSCEQNLNHDAMYWYRQDPGQGLRLIYYSQIVNDFQKGDIAEGYSVSREKKESFPLTVTSAQKNPTAFYLCASSAGAGYEQYFGPGTRLTVT.

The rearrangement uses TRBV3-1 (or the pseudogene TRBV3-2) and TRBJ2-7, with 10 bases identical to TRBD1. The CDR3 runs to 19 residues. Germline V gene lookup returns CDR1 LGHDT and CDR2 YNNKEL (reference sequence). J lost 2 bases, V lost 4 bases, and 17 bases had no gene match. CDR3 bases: TGTGCCAGCAGCCCAGTACCGGGACAGGGGAAAGGGTTAACCTACGAGCAGTACTTC. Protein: CASSPVPGQGKGLTYEQYF.

CDR3 sequence reads: CASSFPGSYEQYF. Here the CDR3 DNA reads TGTGCCAGCAGTTTCCCCGGTTCCTACGAGCAGTACTTC. The chain carries TRBV25-1 and TRBJ2-7; no definite D call. The V gene's germline CDR1 is MGHDK and CDR2 SYGVNS. The CDR3 spans 13 residues. V was trimmed by 5 bases and J by 1 base, leaving 9 bases between them.

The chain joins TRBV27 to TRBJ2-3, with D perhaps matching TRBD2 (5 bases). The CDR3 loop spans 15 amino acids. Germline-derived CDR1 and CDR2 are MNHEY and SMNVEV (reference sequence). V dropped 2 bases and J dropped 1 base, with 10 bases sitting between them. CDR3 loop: CASSLAISGTDTQYF. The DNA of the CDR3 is TGTGCCAGCAGTTTAGCTATTAGCGGCACAGATACGCAGTATTTT.

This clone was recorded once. Here the CDR3 DNA reads TGTGCCAGCAGCTTGGGCTCAGGGACCTATAATTCACCCCTCCACTTT. Amino acid sequence: CASSLGSGTYNSPLHF. The chain has TRBV5-6 and TRBJ1-6; the D gene is possibly TRBD1 (5 bases). The germline gives CDR1 SGHDT, CDR2 YYEEEE. This CDR3 contains 16 residues. V was cut by 0 bases and J by 2 bases, with 9 bases left in between.

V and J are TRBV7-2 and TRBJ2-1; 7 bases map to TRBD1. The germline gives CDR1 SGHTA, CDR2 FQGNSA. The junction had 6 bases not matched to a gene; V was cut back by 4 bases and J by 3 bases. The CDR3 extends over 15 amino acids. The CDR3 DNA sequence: TGTGCCAGCAGCTCTCCGGGACAGAGCTACAATGAGCAGTTCTTC. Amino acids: CASSSPGQSYNEQFF.

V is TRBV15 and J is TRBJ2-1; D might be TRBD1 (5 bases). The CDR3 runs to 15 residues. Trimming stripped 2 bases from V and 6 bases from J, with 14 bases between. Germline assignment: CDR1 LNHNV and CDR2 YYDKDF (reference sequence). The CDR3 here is CATSRSQGRPNEQFF. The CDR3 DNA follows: TGTGCCACCAGCAGATCGCAGGGCAGGCCCAATGAGCAGTTCTTC.